This TCR beta chain appears in the sequencing data of a study of cytomegalovirus exposure and HLA in healthy donors. Findings and caveats of the study: A later analysis found TCR association rates differed by HLA locus, highest for DRB1 and lowest for HLA-C.

About this clone itself: Antigen specificity is unknown.

13 Jbeta primers and 60 Vbeta primers were used for the PCR. Generated by immunoSEQ multiplex PCR, the TCRdb table keeps only in-frame clones and is missing some. The sample shows about 170,000 clones, 60% to 80% of them seen only once. V lost 1 base and J lost 8, with 8 bases in between. The germline gives CDR1 MRHNA, CDR2 SNTAGT. The CDR3 runs to 13 residues. The sequenced material came from PBMCs. The sequence was collected from a man aged 35 to 55 in good health and CMV-seronegative. V and J are TRBV6-4 and TRBJ2-2; no clear D. The CDR3, as DNA: TGTGCCAGCAGTGACTATCTGCAGGGGGAGCTGTTTTTT. It codes for CASSDYLQGELFF.